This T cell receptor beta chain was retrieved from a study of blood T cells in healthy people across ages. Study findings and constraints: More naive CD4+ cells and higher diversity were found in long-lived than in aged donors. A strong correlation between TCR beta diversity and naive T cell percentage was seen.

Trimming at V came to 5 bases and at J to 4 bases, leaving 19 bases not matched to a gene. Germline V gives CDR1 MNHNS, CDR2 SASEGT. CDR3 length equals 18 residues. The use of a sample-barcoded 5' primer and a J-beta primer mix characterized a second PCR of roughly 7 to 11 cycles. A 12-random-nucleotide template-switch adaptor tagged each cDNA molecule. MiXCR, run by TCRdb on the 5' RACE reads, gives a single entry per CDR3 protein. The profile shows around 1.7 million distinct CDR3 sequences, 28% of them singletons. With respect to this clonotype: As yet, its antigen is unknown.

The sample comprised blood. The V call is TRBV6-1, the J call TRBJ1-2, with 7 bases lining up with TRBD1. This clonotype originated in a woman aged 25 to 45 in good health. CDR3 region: CASSRKPGQSSLGYGYTF. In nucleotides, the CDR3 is TGTGCCAGCAGTAGAAAACCGGGACAGAGCTCTCTAGGCTATGGCTACACCTTC.